Listed below are T cell receptor beta chains from one sample, sequenced in a study of T cell responses to AZD1222 COVID-19 vaccine. Sequencing used immunoSEQ multiplex PCR; TCRdb keeps in-frame clones, though not all of them. This sample has 180,000 or so clones; 91% occur once, and the top ten carry around 1.6%. Here the sequenced sample was peripheral blood, taken 28 days after the second AZD1222 dose. These receptors were obtained from an adult who received the AZD1222 COVID-19 vaccine. CDR3s leave out the opening cysteine and the closing phenylalanine or tryptophan. The order of the fields is J gene, V gene, CDR3 protein.

J gene: TRBJ2-1
V gene: TRBV6-1
CDR3 protein: ASGDLGSSYNEQF

J gene: TRBJ1-2
V gene: TRBV7-9
CDR3 protein: ASSQGVTNYGYT

J gene: TRBJ2-7
V gene: TRBV18
CDR3 protein: ASSPIGGTDQY

J gene: TRBJ1-1
V gene: TRBV27
CDR3 protein: ASSLLGENTEAF

J gene: TRBJ2-5
V gene: TRBV27
CDR3 protein: ASSSAEETQY

J gene: TRBJ2-6
V gene: TRBV19
CDR3 protein: ASTPRPQANVLT

J gene: TRBJ1-6
V gene: TRBV12-5
CDR3 protein: ASGLGAPVSSPLH

J gene: TRBJ1-1
V gene: TRBV6-5
CDR3 protein: ASSYSTHTTEAF

J gene: TRBJ1-2
V gene: TRBV4-1
CDR3 protein: ASSQDPRGYGYT

J gene: TRBJ2-5
V gene: TRBV6-2/TRBV6-3
CDR3 protein: ASSPRRAGGPEETQY

J gene: TRBJ1-4
V gene: TRBV7-6
CDR3 protein: ASSVGGRANEKLF

J gene: TRBJ1-5
V gene: TRBV5-8
CDR3 protein: ASSHGTGLQPQH

J gene: TRBJ2-2
V gene: TRBV7-3
CDR3 protein: ASSLRGNTGELF

J gene: TRBJ2-5
V gene: TRBV6-1
CDR3 protein: ASSEYFLGLAGLTQY

J gene: TRBJ2-7
V gene: TRBV20-1
CDR3 protein: SARGGPEQY

J gene: TRBJ2-3
V gene: TRBV24-1
CDR3 protein: ATSVGGSDTQY

J gene: TRBJ2-3
V gene: TRBV11-2
CDR3 protein: ASSLSGISTDTQY

J gene: TRBJ2-5
V gene: TRBV19
CDR3 protein: ASRQGLWQETQY

J gene: TRBJ2-4
V gene: TRBV7-9
CDR3 protein: ASSFGQEKNIQY

J gene: TRBJ1-1
V gene: TRBV29-1
CDR3 protein: SAETQLRNTEAF

J gene: TRBJ1-1
V gene: TRBV29-1
CDR3 protein: SVERRDRVTEAF

J gene: TRBJ2-1
V gene: TRBV9
CDR3 protein: ASSPRGANSMDEQF

J gene: TRBJ2-7
V gene: TRBV7-8
CDR3 protein: ASSLTGASYDEQY

J gene: TRBJ2-3
V gene: TRBV15
CDR3 protein: ATSRQGTDTQY

J gene: TRBJ2-7
V gene: TRBV7-2
CDR3 protein: ASSLDLDSYEQY

J gene: TRBJ1-2
V gene: TRBV3-1/TRBV3-2
CDR3 protein: ASSQSPYSRAADYGYT

J gene: TRBJ1-1
V gene: TRBV7-9
CDR3 protein: ASSLFGGAEAF

J gene: TRBJ1-1
V gene: TRBV29-1
CDR3 protein: SVAGSGTEAF

J gene: TRBJ1-2
V gene: TRBV7-8
CDR3 protein: ASSLGQDYGYT

J gene: TRBJ2-7
V gene: TRBV3-1/TRBV3-2
CDR3 protein: ASSQDRMGKQY

J gene: TRBJ2-7
V gene: TRBV29-1
CDR3 protein: SLIYRVRGEQY

J gene: TRBJ2-3
V gene: TRBV3-1/TRBV3-2
CDR3 protein: ASSLWTDTQY

J gene: TRBJ2-7
V gene: TRBV27
CDR3 protein: ASSPLGPYYEQY

J gene: TRBJ2-1
V gene: TRBV7-2
CDR3 protein: ASSLGRDEQF

J gene: TRBJ1-2
V gene: TRBV6-2/TRBV6-3
CDR3 protein: ASSYTLTGSNSYGYT

J gene: TRBJ1-2
V gene: TRBV21-1
CDR3 protein: ASSKAHGYT

J gene: TRBJ1-2
V gene: TRBV7-9
CDR3 protein: ASSPIGRADGYT

J gene: TRBJ2-7
V gene: TRBV2
CDR3 protein: ATGKGQVYEQY

J gene: TRBJ1-1
V gene: TRBV11-2
CDR3 protein: ASSLVPANTEAF

J gene: TRBJ2-2
V gene: TRBV7-2
CDR3 protein: ASSLGGWGGELF

J gene: TRBJ1-3
V gene: TRBV5-1
CDR3 protein: ASSPRSDRSSGNTIY

J gene: TRBJ2-1
V gene: TRBV29-1
CDR3 protein: SVGDRGLNEQF

J gene: TRBJ2-1
V gene: TRBV2
CDR3 protein: ASSEVKQF